The rows below give T cell receptor beta chains drawn from one sample of a study of blood T cell repertoires in COVID-19. Using immunoSEQ multiplex PCR, the repertoire was profiled, and TCRdb retains in-frame clones only, with some absent. The table records around 250,000 clones, 70% to 90% of them present only once. Sequencing was done on a sample of PBMCs or T cells enriched from blood (not recorded which). The receptors here all came from a woman in her 50s with acute COVID-19. The CDR3 runs from the conserved cysteine through the conserved F or W. Not every row has a clone size; where given, it reads once, few, many or a size class.

TRBV6-5	NA	15	TRBJ1-1	CASSYGGARDTEAFF
TRBV19	NA	15	TRBJ1-2	CASSRAGVANYGYTF
TRBV19	once	16	TRBJ1-6	CASSVHLWPGNSPLHF
TRBV29-1	NA	13	TRBJ2-6	CSVEGAGANVLTF
TRBV9	NA	17	TRBJ2-2	CASARFGGQRNTGELFF
TRBV7-2	NA	15	TRBJ2-5	CASSQGLAEGETQYF
TRBV27	NA	18	TRBJ2-3	CASSFRPIRQGYADTQYF
TRBV5-1	few	15	TRBJ1-2	CASSLGPGTSLGYTF
TRBV29-1	NA	14	TRBJ2-2	CSVYTGANTGELFF
TRBV6-2/TRBV6-3	NA	16	TRBJ1-6	CASSFDRSSYNSPLHF
TRBV18	once	14	TRBJ2-5	CASSPPTGQETQYF
TRBV6-5	NA	14	TRBJ1-2	CASSPRTVNYGYTF
TRBV4-3	once	15	TRBJ1-1	CASSLNPEGVTEAFF
TRBV28	NA	16	TRBJ1-3	CASSFQTASSGNTIYF
TRBV19	NA	16	TRBJ1-2	CASRPSDRARDYGYTF
TRBV5-8	NA	15	TRBJ2-3	CASSLGGLGLDTQYF
TRBV30	NA	17	TRBJ1-5	CAWSVRFSTVSNQPQHF